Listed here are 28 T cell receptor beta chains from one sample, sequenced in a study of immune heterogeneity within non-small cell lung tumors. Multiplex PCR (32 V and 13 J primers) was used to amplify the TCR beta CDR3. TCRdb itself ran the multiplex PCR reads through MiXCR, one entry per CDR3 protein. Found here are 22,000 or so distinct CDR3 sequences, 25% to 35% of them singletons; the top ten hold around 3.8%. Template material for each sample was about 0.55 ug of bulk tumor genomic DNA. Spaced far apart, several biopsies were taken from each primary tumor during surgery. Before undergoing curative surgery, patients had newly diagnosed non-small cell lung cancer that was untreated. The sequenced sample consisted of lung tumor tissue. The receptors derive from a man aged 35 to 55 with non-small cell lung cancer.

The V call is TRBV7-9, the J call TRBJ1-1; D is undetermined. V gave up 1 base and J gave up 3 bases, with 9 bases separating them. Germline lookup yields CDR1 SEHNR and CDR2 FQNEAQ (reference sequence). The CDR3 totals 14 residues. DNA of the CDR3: TGTGCCAGCAGCTTAGTTGAGTCGCACACTGAAGCTTTCTTT. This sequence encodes CASSLVESHTEAFF.

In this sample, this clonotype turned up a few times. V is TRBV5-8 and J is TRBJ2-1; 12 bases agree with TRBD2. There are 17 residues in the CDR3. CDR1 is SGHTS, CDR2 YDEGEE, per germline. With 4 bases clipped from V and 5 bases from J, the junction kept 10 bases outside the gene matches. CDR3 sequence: CASSVTSGRTPNNEQFF. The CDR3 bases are TGTGCCAGCAGCGTCACTAGCGGGAGGACCCCAAACAATGAGCAGTTCTTC. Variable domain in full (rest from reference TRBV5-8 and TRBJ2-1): EAGVTQSPTHLIKTRGQQATLRCSPISGHTSVYWYQQALGLGLQFLLWYDEGEERNRGNFPPRFSGRQFPNYSSELNVNALELEDSALYLCASSVTSGRTPNNEQFFGPGTRLTVL.

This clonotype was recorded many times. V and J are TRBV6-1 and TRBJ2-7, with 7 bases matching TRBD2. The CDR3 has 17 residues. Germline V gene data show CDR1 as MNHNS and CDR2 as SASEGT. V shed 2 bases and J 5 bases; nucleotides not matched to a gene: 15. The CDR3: CASSERGAKAGVHEQYF. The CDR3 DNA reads TGTGCCAGCAGTGAACGAGGGGCGAAGGCGGGAGTTCACGAGCAGTACTTC.

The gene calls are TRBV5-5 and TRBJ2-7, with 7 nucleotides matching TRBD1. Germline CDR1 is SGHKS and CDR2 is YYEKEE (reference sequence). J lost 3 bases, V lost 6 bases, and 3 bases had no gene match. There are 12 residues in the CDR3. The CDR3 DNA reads TGTGCCAGCACCGGGGACAGCTACGAGCAGTACTTC. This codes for CASTGDSYEQYF.

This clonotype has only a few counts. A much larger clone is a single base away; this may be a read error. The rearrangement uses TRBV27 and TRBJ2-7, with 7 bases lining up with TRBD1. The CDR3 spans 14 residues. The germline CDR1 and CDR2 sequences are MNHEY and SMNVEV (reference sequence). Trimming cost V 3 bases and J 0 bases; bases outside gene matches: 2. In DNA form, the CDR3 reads TGTGCCAGCAGTTTTGACAGGGTCTCCTACGAGCAGTACTTC. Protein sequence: CASSFDRVSYEQYF.

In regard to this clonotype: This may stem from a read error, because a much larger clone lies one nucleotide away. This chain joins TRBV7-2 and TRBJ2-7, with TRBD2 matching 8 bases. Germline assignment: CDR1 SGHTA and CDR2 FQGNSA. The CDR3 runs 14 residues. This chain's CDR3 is CDSSLRREAYEQYF. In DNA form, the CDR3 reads TGTGACAGCAGCTTACGGCGGGAGGCCTACGAGCAGTACTTC.

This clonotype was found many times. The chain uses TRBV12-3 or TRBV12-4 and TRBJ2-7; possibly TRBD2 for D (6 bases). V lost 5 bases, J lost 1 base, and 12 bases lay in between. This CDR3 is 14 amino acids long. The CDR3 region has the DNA TGTGCCAGCAGTCCCCGGACTAATTCCTACGAGCAGTACTTC. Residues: CASSPRTNSYEQYF.

The CDR3 is CASSQDPPRGGSPGGELFF. The CDR3 DNA follows: TGTGCCAGCAGCCAAGATCCCCCTCGGGGCGGGAGCCCGGGGGGGGAGCTGTTTTTT. The rearrangement joins TRBV4-2 to TRBJ2-2; 7 bases map to TRBD2. CDR1 and CDR2 from the germline V gene are LGHNA and YNFKEQ. Trimming took 0 bases from V and 8 from J; bases not matched to a gene: 18. The CDR3 extends over 19 amino acids.

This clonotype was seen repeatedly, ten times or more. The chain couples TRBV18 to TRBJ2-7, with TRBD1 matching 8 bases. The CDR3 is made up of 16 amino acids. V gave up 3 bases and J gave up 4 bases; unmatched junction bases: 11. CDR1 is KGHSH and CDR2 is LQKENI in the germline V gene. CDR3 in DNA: TGTGCCAGCTCACCCCGCCCAGGGGGCTTGGGTTACGAGCAGTACTTC. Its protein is CASSPRPGGLGYEQYF.

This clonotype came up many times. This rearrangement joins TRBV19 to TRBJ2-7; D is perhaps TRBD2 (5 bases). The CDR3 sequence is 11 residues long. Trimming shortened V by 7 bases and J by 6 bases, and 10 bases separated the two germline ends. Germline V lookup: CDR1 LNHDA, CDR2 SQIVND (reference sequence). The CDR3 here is CASKEGSEQYF. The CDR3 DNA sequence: TGTGCCAGTAAGGAAGGGAGCGAGCAGTACTTC.

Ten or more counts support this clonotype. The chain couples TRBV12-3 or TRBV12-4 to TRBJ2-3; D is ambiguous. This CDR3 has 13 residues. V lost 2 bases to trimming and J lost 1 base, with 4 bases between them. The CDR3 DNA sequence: TGTGCCAGCAGTTTAAGGGGCACAGATACGCAGTATTTT. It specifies CASSLRGTDTQYF.

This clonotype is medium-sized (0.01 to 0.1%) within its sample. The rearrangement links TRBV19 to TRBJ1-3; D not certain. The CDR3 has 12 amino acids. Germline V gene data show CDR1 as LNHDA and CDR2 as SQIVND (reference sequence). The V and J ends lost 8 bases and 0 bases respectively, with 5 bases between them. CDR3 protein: CASRSSGNTIYF. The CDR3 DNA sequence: TGTGCCAGTCGAAGCTCTGGAAACACCATATATTTT. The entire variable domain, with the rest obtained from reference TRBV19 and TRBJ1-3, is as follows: DGGITQSPKYLFRKEGQNVTLSCEQNLNHDAMYWYRQDPGQGLRLIYYSQIVNDFQKGDIAEGYSVSREKKESFPLTVTSAQKNPTAFYLCASRSSGNTIYFGEGSWLTVV.

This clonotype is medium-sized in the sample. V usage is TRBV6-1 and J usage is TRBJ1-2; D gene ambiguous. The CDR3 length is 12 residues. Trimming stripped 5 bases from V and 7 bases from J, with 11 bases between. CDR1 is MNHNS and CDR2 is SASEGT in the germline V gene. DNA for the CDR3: TGTGCCAGCAGTCCTGGGTCGGGTGGCTACACCTTC. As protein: CASSPGSGGYTF.

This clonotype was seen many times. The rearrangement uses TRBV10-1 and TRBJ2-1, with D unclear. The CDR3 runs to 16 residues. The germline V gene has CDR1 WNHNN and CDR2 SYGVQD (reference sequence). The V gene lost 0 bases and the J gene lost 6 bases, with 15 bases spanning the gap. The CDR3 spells CASSESIKPGVNEQFF. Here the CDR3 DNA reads TGCGCCAGCAGTGAGTCCATTAAGCCGGGCGTCAATGAGCAGTTCTTC.

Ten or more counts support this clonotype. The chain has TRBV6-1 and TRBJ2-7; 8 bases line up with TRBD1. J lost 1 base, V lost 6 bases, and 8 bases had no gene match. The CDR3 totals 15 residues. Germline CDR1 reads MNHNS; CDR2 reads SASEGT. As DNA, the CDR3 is TGTGCCAGCAGGTCTAGGACAGGGTGGTCCTACGAGCAGTACTTC. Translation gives CASRSRTGWSYEQYF.

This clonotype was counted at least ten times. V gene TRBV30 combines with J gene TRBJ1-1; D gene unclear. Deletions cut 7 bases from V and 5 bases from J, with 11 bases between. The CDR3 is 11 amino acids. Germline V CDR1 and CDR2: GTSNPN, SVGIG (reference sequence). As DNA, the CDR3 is TGTGCCTCCCGGCGTGGGACTGAAGCTTTCTTT. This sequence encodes CASRRGTEAFF. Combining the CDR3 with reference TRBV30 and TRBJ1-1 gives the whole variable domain SQTIHQWPATLVQPVGSPLSLECTVEGTSNPNLYWYRQAAGRGLQLLFYSVGIGQISSEVPQNLSASRPQDRQFILSSKKLLLSDSGFYLCASRRGTEAFFGQGTRLTVV.

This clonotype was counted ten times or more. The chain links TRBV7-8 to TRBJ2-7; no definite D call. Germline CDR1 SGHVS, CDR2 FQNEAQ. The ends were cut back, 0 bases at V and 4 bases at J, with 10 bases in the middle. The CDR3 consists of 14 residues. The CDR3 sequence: CASSLAQAKYEQYF. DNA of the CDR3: TGTGCCAGCAGCTTAGCCCAGGCAAAGTACGAGCAGTACTTC.

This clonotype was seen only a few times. The CDR3 spells CSVEGATNTGELFF. The CDR3 DNA follows: TGCAGCGTTGAAGGGGCGACGAACACCGGGGAGCTGTTTTTT. The gene calls are TRBV29-1 and TRBJ2-2, with no clear D. The germline CDR1 and CDR2 sequences are SQVTM and ANQGSEA. Trimming took 1 base from V and 0 from J, leaving 6 bases between them. The CDR3 length is 14 residues.

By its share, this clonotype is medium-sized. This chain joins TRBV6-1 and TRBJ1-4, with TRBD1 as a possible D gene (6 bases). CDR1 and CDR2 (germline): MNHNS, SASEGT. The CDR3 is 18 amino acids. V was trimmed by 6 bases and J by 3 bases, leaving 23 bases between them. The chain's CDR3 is CASRLMFGGRMANEKLFF. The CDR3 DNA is TGTGCCAGCAGGTTAATGTTCGGGGGGCGCATGGCTAATGAAAAACTGTTTTTT.

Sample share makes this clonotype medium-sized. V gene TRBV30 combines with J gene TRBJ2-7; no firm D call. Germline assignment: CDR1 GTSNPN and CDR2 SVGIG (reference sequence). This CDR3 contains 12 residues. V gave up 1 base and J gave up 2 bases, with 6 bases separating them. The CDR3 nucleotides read TGTGCCTGGAGTGGTGGGGCCTACGAGCAGTACTTC. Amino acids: CAWSGGAYEQYF.

The CDR3 sequence is CASSTCAGELFF. The DNA of the CDR3 is TGCGCCAGCAGCACGTGTGCCGGGGAGCTGTTTTTT. The chain couples TRBV5-1 to TRBJ2-2; D ambiguous. The V end lost 4 bases, the J end lost 6 bases, and 7 bases lay between the germline ends. Germline CDR1 is SGHRS and CDR2 is YFSETQ. The length of the CDR3 is 12 residues. The full variable domain, in which reference TRBV5-1 and TRBJ2-2 provide the parts outside the CDR3, is KAGVTQTPRYLIKTRGQQVTLSCSPISGHRSVSWYQQTPGQGLQFLFEYFSETQRNKGNFPGRFSGRQFSNSRSEMNVSTLELGDSALYLCASSTCAGELFFGEGSRLTVL.

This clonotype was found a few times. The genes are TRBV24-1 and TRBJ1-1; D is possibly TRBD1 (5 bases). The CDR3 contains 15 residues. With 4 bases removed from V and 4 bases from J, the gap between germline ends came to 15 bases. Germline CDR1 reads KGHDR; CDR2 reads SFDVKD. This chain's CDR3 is CATSERGKLGTEAFF. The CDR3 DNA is TGTGCCACCAGTGAGAGGGGAAAGTTGGGCACTGAAGCTTTCTTT.

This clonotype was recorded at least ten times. CDR3 bases: TGTGCCAGCAGGCAGGGACAGGGAATAGGTGGACAGTTCTTC. Translation gives CASRQGQGIGGQFF. The gene calls are TRBV2 and TRBJ2-1, with 9 bases lining up with TRBD1. Germline CDR1 reads SNHLY; CDR2 reads FYNNEI. Losses at the gene ends were 6 bases for V and 13 bases for J; bases not matched to a gene: 13. The CDR3 extends over 14 amino acids.

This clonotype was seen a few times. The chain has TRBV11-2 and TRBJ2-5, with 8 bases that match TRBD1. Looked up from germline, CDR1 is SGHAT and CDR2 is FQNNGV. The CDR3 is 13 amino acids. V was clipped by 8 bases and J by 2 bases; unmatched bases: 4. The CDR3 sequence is CASGTGTQETQYF. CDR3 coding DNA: TGTGCCAGCGGGACAGGCACACAAGAGACCCAGTACTTC.

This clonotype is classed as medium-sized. CDR3 in amino acids: CASRRGDYYNSPLHF. CDR3 coding DNA: TGTGCCAGTAGGCGGGGGGACTACTATAATTCACCCCTCCACTTT. This chain links TRBV12-3 or TRBV12-4 with TRBJ1-6, with D maybe TRBD1 (5 bases). The germline V and J ends were trimmed by 9 bases and 3 bases, with 15 bases remaining between them. The length of the CDR3 is 15 residues.

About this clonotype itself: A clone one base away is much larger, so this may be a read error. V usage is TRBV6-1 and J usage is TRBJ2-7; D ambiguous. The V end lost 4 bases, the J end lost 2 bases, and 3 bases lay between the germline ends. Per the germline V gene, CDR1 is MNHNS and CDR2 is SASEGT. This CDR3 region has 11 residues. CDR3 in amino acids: CASSGTYEQYF. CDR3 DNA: TGTGCCAGCAGTGGGACCTACGAGCAGTACTTC.

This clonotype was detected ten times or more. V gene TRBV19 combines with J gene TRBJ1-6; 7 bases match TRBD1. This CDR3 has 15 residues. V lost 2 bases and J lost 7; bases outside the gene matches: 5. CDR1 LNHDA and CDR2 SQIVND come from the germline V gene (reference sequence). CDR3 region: CASSISGTANSPLHF. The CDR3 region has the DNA TGTGCCAGTAGTATAAGCGGGACAGCCAATTCACCCCTCCACTTT.

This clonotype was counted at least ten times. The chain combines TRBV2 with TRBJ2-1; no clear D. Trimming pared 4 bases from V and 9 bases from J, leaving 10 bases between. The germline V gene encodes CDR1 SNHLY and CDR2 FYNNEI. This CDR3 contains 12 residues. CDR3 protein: CASSVRGSEQFF. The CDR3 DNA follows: TGTGCCAGCAGTGTACGAGGAAGTGAGCAGTTCTTC.